In its sample, the clone carrying this T cell receptor beta chain was seen a few times. This record comes from a study of cytomegalovirus exposure and HLA in healthy donors. Here immunoSEQ multiplex PCR was the method, and the copy in TCRdb shows in-frame clones only, minus some. Of some 170,000 clones in the sample, approximately 84% were seen once. Germline-derived CDR1 and CDR2 are SGHDN and FVKESK. The CDR3 consists of 12 residues. V gave up 1 base and J gave up 6 bases, with 6 bases separating them. The receptor's source is a young man in good health and CMV-seropositive. Input material: PBMCs. J is TRBJ1-2 and V is TRBV14; D is uncertain. CDR3 nucleotide sequence: TGTGCCAGCAGCCAAGGCAGGCATGGCTACACCTTC. This gives the protein CASSQGRHGYTF.